The clone carrying this T cell receptor (beta chain) was counted a few times. Its antigen is unidentified. This entry comes from a study of T cell repertoires in cytomegalovirus infection. Study-wide results and limits: Within the response measured ex vivo, HLA-C-restricted CMV-specific TCR beta clonotypes were dominant.

MiXCR, applied by TCRdb to the reads, yields one record per CDR3 protein. The sample lists fewer than 700,000 distinct CDR3 sequences, approximately 25% occurring once. CDR3 length: 21 residues. V gave up 1 base and J gave up 3 bases; unmatched junction bases: 21. Germline V gives CDR1 SGDLS, CDR2 YYNGEE. This TCR came from a human donor in good health (CMV status not recorded). Some clones in this sample may be carry-over from other donors' samples. The V gene is TRBV9, the J gene TRBJ2-3; 9 bases fit TRBD2. The sample consisted of CD8+ T cells from PBMCs. This chain's CDR3 is CASSVTWLAGSGRQPTDTQYF. CDR3 in DNA: TGTGCCAGCAGCGTAACGTGGCTAGCGGGATCGGGGCGCCAGCCGACAGATACGCAGTATTTT.